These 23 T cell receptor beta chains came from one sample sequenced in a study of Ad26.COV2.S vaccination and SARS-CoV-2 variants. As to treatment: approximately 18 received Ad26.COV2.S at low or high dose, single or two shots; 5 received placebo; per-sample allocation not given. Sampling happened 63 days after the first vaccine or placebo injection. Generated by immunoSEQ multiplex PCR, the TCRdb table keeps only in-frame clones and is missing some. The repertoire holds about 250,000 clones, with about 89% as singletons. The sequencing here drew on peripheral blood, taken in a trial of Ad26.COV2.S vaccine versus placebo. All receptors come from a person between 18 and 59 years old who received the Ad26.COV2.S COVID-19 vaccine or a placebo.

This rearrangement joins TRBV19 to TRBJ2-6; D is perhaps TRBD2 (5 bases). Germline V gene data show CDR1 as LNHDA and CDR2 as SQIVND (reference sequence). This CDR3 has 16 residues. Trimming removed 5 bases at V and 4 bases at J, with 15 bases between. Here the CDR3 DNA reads TGTGCCAGTAGTTTCATTTGGAGGTCAGGGGCCAACGTCCTGACTTTC. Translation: CASSFIWRSGANVLTF.

The CDR3 here is CASSHLGVYEQYF. The CDR3 nucleotides read TGTGCCAGCAGCCATTTGGGCGTCTACGAGCAGTACTTC. J is TRBJ2-7 and V is TRBV14, with unresolved D. The germline V gene has CDR1 SGHDN and CDR2 FVKESK. The CDR3 extends over 13 amino acids. Trimming removed 3 bases from V and 3 bases from J, with 9 bases in between.

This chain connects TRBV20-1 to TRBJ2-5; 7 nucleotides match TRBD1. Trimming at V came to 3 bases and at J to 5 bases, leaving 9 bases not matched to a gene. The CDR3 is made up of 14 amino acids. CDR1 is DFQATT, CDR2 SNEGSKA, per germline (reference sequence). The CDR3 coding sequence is TGCAGTGCTAGTGAGGGGGCCGTGTCGGAGACCCAGTACTTC. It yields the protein CSASEGAVSETQYF.

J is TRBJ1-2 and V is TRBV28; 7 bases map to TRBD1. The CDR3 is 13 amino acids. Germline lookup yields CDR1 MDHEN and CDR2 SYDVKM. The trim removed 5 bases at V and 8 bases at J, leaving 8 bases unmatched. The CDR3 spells CASSRGQARGYTF. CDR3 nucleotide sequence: TGTGCCAGCAGTCGAGGACAGGCTCGCGGCTACACCTTC.

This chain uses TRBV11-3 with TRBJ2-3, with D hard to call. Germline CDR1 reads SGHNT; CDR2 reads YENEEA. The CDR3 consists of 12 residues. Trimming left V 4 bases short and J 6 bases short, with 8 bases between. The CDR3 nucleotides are TGTGCCAGCAGCTCCGTCGGCGATACGCAGTATTTT. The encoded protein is CASSSVGDTQYF.

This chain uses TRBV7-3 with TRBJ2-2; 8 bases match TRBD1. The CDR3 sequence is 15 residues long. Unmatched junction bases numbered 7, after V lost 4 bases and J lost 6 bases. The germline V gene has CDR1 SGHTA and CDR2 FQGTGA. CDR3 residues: CASSSWTGTAGELFF. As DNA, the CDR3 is TGTGCCAGCAGCTCCTGGACAGGGACGGCCGGGGAGCTGTTTTTT.

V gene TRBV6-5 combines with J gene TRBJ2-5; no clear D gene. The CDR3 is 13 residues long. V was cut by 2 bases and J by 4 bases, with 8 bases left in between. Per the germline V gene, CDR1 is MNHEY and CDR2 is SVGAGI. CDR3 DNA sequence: TGTGCCAGCAGTTACAGTCCCCCAGAGACCCAGTACTTC. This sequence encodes CASSYSPPETQYF.

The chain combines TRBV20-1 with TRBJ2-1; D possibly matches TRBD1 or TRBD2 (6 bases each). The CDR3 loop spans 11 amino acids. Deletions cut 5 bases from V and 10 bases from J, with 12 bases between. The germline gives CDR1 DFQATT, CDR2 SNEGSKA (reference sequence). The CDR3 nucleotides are TGCAGTGCTCGACGGGGGCCAGAGCAGTTCTTC. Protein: CSARRGPEQFF.

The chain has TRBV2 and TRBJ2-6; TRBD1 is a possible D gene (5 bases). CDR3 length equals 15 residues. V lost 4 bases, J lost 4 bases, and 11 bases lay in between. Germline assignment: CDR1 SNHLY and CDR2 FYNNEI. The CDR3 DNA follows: TGTGCCAGCAGTGTCCAGGGTTTCGGGGCCAACGTCCTGACTTTC. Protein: CASSVQGFGANVLTF.

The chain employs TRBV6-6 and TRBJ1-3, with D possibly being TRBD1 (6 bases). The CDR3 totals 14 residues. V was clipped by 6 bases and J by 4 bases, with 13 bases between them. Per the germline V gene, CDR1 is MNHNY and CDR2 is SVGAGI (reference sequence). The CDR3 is CASSEGQLGNTIYF. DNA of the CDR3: TGTGCCAGCAGCGAAGGACAGTTGGGAAACACCATATATTTT.

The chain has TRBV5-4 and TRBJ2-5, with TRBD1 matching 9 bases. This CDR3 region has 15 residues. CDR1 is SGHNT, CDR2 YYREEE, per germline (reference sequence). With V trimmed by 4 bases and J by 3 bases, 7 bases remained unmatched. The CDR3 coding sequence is TGTGCCAGCAGCACAGGGGGCGGCAGCGAAGAGACCCAGTACTTC. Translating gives CASSTGGGSEETQYF. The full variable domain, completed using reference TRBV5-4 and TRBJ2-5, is ETGVTQSPTHLIKTRGQQVTLRCSSQSGHNTVSWYQQALGQGPQFIFQYYREEENGRGNFPPRFSGLQFPNYSSELNVNALELDDSALYLCASSTGGGSEETQYFGPGTRLLVL.

The CDR3 is CASSLLGQGRTGELFF. The CDR3 DNA reads TGTGCCAGCAGCTTGTTGGGACAGGGACGCACCGGGGAGCTGTTTTTT. The chain employs TRBV5-6 and TRBJ2-2; 9 bases align to TRBD1. The length of the CDR3 is 16 residues. V gave up 1 base and J gave up 4 bases; unmatched junction bases: 5. CDR1 and CDR2 from the germline V gene are SGHDT and YYEEEE.

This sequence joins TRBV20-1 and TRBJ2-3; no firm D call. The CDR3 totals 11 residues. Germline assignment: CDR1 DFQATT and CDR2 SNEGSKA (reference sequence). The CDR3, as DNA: TGCAGCACACCCCGAGAAGATACGCAGTATTTT. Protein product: CSTPREDTQYF.

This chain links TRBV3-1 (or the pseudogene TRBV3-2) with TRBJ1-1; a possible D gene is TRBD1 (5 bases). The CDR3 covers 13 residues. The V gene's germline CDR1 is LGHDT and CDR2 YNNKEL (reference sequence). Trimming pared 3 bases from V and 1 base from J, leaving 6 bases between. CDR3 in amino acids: CASSHGQNTEAFF. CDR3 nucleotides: TGTGCCAGCAGCCACGGACAGAACACTGAAGCTTTCTTT.

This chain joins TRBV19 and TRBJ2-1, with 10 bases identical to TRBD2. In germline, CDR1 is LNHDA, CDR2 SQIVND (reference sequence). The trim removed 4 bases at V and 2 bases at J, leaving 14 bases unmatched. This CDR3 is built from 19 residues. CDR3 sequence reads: CASSTAGAGGPWTYNEQFF. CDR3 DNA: TGTGCCAGTAGTACCGCTGGAGCGGGAGGGCCATGGACCTACAATGAGCAGTTCTTC. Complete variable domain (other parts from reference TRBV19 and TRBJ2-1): DGGITQSPKYLFRKEGQNVTLSCEQNLNHDAMYWYRQDPGQGLRLIYYSQIVNDFQKGDIAEGYSVSREKKESFPLTVTSAQKNPTAFYLCASSTAGAGGPWTYNEQFFGPGTRLTVL.

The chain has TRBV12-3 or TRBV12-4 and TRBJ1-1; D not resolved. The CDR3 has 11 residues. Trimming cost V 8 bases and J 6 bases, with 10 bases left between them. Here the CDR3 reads CASFRSSEAFF. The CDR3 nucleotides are TGTGCCAGCTTCCGCTCGTCTGAAGCTTTCTTT.

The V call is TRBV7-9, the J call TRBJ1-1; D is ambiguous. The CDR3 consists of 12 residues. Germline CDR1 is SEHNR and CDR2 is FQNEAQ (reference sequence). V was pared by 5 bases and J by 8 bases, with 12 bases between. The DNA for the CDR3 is TGTGCCAGCAGCACCGACACAGTCGAAGCTTTCTTT. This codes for CASSTDTVEAFF.

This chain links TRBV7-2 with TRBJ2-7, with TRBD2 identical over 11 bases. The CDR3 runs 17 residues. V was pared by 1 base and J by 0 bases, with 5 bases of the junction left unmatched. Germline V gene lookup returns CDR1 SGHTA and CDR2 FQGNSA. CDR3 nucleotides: TGTGCCAGCAGCTTAGTGGTAGCGGGGGGGCGCTCCTACGAGCAGTACTTC. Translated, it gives CASSLVVAGGRSYEQYF.

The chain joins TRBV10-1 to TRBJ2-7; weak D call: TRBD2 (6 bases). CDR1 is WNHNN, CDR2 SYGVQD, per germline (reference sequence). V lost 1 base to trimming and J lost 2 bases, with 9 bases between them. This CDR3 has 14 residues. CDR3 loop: CASSEWEAPYEQYF. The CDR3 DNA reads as TGCGCCAGCAGTGAGTGGGAGGCACCCTACGAGCAGTACTTC.

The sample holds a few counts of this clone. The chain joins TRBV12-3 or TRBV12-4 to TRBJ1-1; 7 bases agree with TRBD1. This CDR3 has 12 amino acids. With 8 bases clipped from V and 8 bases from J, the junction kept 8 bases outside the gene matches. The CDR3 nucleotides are TGTGCCAGCGTATGGGACAGCCGGGAAGCTTTCTTT. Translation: CASVWDSREAFF.

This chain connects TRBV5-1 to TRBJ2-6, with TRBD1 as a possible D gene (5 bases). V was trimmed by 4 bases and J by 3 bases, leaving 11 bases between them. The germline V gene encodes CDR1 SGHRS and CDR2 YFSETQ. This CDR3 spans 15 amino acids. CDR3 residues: CASSPNTGGANVLTF. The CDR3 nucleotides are TGCGCCAGCAGCCCCAACACAGGTGGGGCCAACGTCCTGACTTTC.

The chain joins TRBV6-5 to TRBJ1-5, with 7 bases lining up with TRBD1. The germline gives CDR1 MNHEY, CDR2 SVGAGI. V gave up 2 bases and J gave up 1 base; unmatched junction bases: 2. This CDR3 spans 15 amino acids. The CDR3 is CASSYTGVSNQPQHF. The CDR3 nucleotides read TGTGCCAGCAGTTACACAGGGGTAAGCAATCAGCCCCAGCATTTT.

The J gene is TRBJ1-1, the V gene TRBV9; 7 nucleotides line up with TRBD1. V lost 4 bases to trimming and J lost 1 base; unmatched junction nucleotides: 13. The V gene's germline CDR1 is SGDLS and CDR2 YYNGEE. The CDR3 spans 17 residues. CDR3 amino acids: CASSPQDRVVTNTEAFF. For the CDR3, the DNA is TGTGCCAGCAGCCCCCAAGACAGGGTGGTTACGAACACTGAAGCTTTCTTT.